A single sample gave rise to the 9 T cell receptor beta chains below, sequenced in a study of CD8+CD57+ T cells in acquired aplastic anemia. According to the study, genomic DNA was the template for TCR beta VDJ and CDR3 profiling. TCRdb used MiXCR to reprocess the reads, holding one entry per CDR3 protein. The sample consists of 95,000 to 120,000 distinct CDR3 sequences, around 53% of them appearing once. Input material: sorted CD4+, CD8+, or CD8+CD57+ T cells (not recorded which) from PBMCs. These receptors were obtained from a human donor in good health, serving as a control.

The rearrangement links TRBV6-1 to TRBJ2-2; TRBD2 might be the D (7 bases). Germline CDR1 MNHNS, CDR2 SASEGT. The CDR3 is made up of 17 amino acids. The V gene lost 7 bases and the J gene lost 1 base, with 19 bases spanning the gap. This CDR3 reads CASTTRGASLNTGELFF. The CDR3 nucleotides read TGTGCCAGCACTACCCGGGGGGCGTCCCTGAACACCGGGGAGCTGTTTTTT.

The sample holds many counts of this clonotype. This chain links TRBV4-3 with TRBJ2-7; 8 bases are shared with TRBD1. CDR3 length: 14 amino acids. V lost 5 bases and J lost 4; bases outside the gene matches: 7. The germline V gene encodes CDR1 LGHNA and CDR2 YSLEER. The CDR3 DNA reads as TGCGCCAGCAGCGCCGGGACAGGTTCGTACGAGCAGTACTTC. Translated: CASSAGTGSYEQYF.

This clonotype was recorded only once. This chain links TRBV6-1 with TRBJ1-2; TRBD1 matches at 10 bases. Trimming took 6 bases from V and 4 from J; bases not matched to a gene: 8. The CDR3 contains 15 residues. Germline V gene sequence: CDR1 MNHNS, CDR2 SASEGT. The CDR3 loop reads CASSLAGTGVYGYTF. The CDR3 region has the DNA TGTGCCAGCAGCCTTGCAGGGACAGGGGTCTATGGCTACACCTTC.

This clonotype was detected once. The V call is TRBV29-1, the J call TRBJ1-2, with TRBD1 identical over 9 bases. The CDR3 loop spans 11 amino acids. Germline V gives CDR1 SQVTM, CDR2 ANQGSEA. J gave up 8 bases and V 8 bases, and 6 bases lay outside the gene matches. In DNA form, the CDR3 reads TGCAGCTCCCGGACAGGGGAAGGCTACACCTTC. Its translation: CSSRTGEGYTF.

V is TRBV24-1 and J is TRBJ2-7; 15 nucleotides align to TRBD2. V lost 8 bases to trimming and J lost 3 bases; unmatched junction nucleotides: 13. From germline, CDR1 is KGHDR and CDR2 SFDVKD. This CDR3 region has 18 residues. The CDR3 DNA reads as TGTGCCACCAATTCCGGGACTAGCGGGAGGTATTGGGGCTACGAGCAGTACTTC. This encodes CATNSGTSGRYWGYEQYF.

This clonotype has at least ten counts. The CDR3 region has the DNA TGTGCCAGCAGGCAAACATATGGCTACACCTTC. This sequence encodes CASRQTYGYTF. This chain joins TRBV6-1 and TRBJ1-2; D is undetermined. Trimming took 6 bases from V and 5 from J, leaving 7 bases between them. The V gene's germline CDR1 is MNHNS and CDR2 SASEGT. The CDR3 length is 11 residues.

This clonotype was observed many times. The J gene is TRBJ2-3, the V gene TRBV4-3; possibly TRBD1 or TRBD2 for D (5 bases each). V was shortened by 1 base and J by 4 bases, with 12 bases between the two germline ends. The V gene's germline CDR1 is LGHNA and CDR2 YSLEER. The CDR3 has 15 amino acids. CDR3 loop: CASSQVGDSPDTQYF. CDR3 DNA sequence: TGCGCCAGCAGCCAAGTGGGGGATTCCCCAGATACGCAGTATTTT.

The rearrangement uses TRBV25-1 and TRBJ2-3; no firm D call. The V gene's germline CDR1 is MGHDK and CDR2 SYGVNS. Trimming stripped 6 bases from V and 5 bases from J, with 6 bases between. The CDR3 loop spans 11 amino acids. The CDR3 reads CASRDRDTQYF. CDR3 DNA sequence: TGTGCCAGCAGGGACCGAGATACGCAGTATTTT.

The CDR3 DNA reads as TGTGCCAGCCGGCAGGGGGCGGATGAAAAACTGTTTTTT. Protein product: CASRQGADEKLFF. The chain links TRBV2 to TRBJ1-4, with 8 positions matching TRBD1. CDR1 and CDR2 (germline): SNHLY, FYNNEI. The junction had 5 bases not matched to a gene; V was cut back by 8 bases and J by 6 bases. The CDR3 is made up of 13 amino acids.